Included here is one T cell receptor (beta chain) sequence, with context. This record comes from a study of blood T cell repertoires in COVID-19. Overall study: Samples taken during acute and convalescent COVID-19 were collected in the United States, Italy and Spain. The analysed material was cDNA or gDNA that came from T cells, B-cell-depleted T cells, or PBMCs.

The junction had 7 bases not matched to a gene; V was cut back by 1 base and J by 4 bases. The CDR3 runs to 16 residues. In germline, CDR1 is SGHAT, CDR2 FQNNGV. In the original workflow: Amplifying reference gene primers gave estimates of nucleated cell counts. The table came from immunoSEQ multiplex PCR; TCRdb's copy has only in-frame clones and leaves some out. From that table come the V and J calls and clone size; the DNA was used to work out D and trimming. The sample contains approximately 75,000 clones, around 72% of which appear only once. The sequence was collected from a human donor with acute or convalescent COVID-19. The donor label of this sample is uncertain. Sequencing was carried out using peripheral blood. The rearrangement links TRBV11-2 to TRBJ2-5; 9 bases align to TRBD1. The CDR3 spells CASSLAPTGGGETQYF. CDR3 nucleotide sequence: TGTGCCAGCAGCTTAGCTCCCACAGGGGGCGGAGAGACCCAGTACTTC.